This note documents a single T cell receptor (beta chain) sequence. Its antigen remains unidentified. V lost 2 bases and J 1 base, leaving 8 bases between the germline ends. Per the germline V gene, CDR1 is MNHEY and CDR2 is SVGAGI. The CDR3 contains 14 residues. This specimen belongs to a study of OX40 agonist ivuxolimab in advanced cancers. On the study more broadly: A male proportion of about 84% was recorded, with mean age around 64 years and range roughly 23 to 90.

The protocol was immunoSEQ multiplex PCR, while the TCRdb copy is restricted to in-frame clones and leaves out a portion. The sample lists 73,000 or so clones, around nine tenths occurring once. Autoimmune disease history or systemic immunosuppression was exclusionary. Whole-study findings and limits: Undetermined was the antigen specificity of the expanded peripheral T cells. On average, a greater number of expanded clones characterised CD8+ T cells relative to CD4+.

The TCR comes from an adult with an advanced solid tumor such as melanoma, head and neck, liver or kidney cancer. The sequenced sample was CD4+ or CD8+ T cells sorted from blood, obtained in a trial of the OX40 agonist ivuxolimab. This chain joins TRBV6-5 and TRBJ1-1; D not certain. The CDR3 DNA reads TGTGCCAGCAGTTACCGGGGAGGGAACACTGAAGCTTTCTTT. Translating it yields CASSYRGGNTEAFF.